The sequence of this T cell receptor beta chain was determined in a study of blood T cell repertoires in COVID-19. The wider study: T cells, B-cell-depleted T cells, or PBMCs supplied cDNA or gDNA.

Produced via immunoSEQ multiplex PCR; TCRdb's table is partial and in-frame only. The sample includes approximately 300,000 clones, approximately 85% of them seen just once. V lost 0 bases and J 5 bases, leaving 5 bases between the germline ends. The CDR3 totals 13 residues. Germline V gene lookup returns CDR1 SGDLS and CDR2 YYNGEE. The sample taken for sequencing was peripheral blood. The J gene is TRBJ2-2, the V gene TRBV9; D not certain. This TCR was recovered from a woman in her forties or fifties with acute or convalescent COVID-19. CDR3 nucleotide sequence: TGTGCCAGCAGCGTAGACAGAACCGGGGAGCTGTTTTTT. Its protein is CASSVDRTGELFF. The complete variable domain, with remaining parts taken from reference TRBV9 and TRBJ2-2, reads DSGVTQTPKHLITATGQRVTLRCSPRSGDLSVYWYQQSLDQGLQFLIQYYNGEERAKGNILERFSAQQFPDLHSELNLSSLELGDSALYFCASSVDRTGELFFGEGSRLTVL.